These 17 T cell receptor beta chains originate from one sample sequenced in a study of blood T cell repertoires in COVID-19. TCRdb keeps only in-frame clones here, not all; method: immunoSEQ multiplex PCR. The table has roughly 44,000 clones, around 90% seen once. Sample: peripheral blood. These receptors were collected from a man older than 75 with acute or convalescent COVID-19.

The chain recombines TRBV5-1 with TRBJ1-1; a weak D match, TRBD1 (5 bases). The germline V gene encodes CDR1 SGHRS and CDR2 YFSETQ. V was cut by 0 bases and J by 1 base, with 7 bases left in between. This CDR3 has 14 residues. Here the CDR3 DNA reads TGCGCCAGCAGCTTGGATGGGGCGAACACTGAAGCTTTCTTT. Encoded protein: CASSLDGANTEAFF.

V is TRBV19 and J is TRBJ2-7; 10 positions agree with TRBD2. Trimming at V came to 6 bases and at J to 2 bases, leaving 7 bases not matched to a gene. Germline assignment: CDR1 LNHDA and CDR2 SQIVND (reference sequence). The CDR3 runs 15 residues. CDR3 bases: TGTGCCAGTAGATCAGCGGGGGGGGATACCTACGAGCAGTACTTC. Amino acid sequence: CASRSAGGDTYEQYF.

The chain links TRBV5-5 to TRBJ2-5, with 9 bases matching TRBD2. The CDR3 sequence is 16 residues long. From germline, CDR1 is SGHKS and CDR2 YYEKEE (reference sequence). Trimming took 3 bases from V and 2 from J; bases not matched to a gene: 8. The CDR3 DNA follows: TGTGCCAGCAGCTACCCGGGACTAGCAGGACAAGAGACCCAGTACTTC. Residues: CASSYPGLAGQETQYF.

The sample holds one count of this clone. J is TRBJ1-5 and V is TRBV7-2; 8 bases are shared with TRBD1. Germline V lookup: CDR1 SGHTA, CDR2 FQGNSA. The V gene end was trimmed by 5 bases and the J gene end by 0 bases; junction bases not matched to a gene: 3. This CDR3 comprises 15 residues. The chain's CDR3 is CASSQGQGSNQPQHF. CDR3 sequence (DNA): TGTGCCAGCAGCCAAGGACAGGGTAGCAATCAGCCCCAGCATTTT.

This clone was seen a single time. The rearrangement links TRBV28 to TRBJ2-7; D is perhaps TRBD2 (5 bases). Germline CDR1 and CDR2: MDHEN and SYDVKM. Trimming shortened V by 5 bases and J by 7 bases, and 12 bases separated the two germline ends. CDR3 length equals 12 residues. This chain's CDR3 is CASSQRTEEQYF. The DNA of the CDR3 is TGTGCCAGCAGTCAGCGGACGGAGGAGCAGTACTTC.

The chain carries TRBV2 and TRBJ1-5; 9 nucleotides line up with TRBD1. The J segment lost 7 bases and the V segment lost 6 bases, leaving 7 bases of the junction unmatched. Germline lookup yields CDR1 SNHLY and CDR2 FYNNEI. The CDR3 length is 14 residues. The CDR3 is CASRDRGPLQPQHF. CDR3 nucleotide sequence: TGTGCCAGCAGGGACAGGGGACCGTTGCAGCCCCAGCATTTT.

The J gene is TRBJ2-7, the V gene TRBV12-3 or TRBV12-4; possible D gene TRBD1, 6 bases. The CDR3 consists of 13 residues. With 6 bases removed from V and 4 bases from J, the gap between germline ends came to 13 bases. The DNA of the CDR3 is TGTGCCAGCAGCAGGGGTAGAAGTTACGAGCAGTACTTC. It specifies CASSRGRSYEQYF.

The genes are TRBV10-1 and TRBJ2-3; D might be TRBD1 (6 bases). This CDR3 is 15 amino acids long. V lost 4 bases, J lost 6 bases, and 17 bases lay in between. Germline loops: CDR1 WNHNN, CDR2 SYGVQD (reference sequence). CDR3 DNA: TGCGCCAGCAGTGGGGGCAGGGGCCCTACCGATACGCAGTATTTT. Translating it yields CASSGGRGPTDTQYF.

V gene TRBV7-9 combines with J gene TRBJ1-1; D perhaps matches TRBD1 (5 bases). CDR3 length: 14 amino acids. Germline V CDR1 and CDR2: SEHNR, FQNEAQ (reference sequence). Between the trimmed V and J ends, which lost 2 bases and 0 bases, there was a span of 7 bases. The CDR3 DNA reads TGTGCCAGCAGCTTAAGACAGATGAACACTGAAGCTTTCTTT. Residues: CASSLRQMNTEAFF.

V gene TRBV9 combines with J gene TRBJ1-2, with 9 bases fitting TRBD1. Per the germline V gene, CDR1 is SGDLS and CDR2 is YYNGEE. CDR3 length: 14 residues. J was trimmed by 0 bases and V by 7 bases; bases with no gene match: 4. Written as DNA, the CDR3 is TGTGCCAGCTCCCGGGACAGGGCTAACTATGGCTACACCTTC. The encoded protein is CASSRDRANYGYTF. Full variable domain (missing parts from reference TRBV9 and TRBJ1-2): DSGVTQTPKHLITATGQRVTLRCSPRSGDLSVYWYQQSLDQGLQFLIQYYNGEERAKGNILERFSAQQFPDLHSELNLSSLELGDSALYFCASSRDRANYGYTFGSGTRLTVV.

The V gene is TRBV25-1, the J gene TRBJ2-1, with TRBD2 matching 11 bases. The CDR3 is 15 amino acids. J was trimmed by 5 bases and V by 6 bases; bases with no gene match: 6. Germline CDR1 and CDR2: MGHDK and SYGVNS. CDR3 amino acids: CASRIAGGGHNEQFF. The CDR3 nucleotides are TGTGCCAGCAGGATAGCGGGGGGGGGACACAATGAGCAGTTCTTC.

V gene TRBV28 combines with J gene TRBJ1-3; D may be TRBD1 (5 bases). Germline V CDR1 and CDR2: MDHEN, SYDVKM. This CDR3 is built from 13 residues. V was trimmed by 3 bases and J by 6 bases, leaving 9 bases between them. CDR3 nucleotides: TGTGCCAGCAGTTTTCGCAGGGTAAACACCATATATTTT. It encodes CASSFRRVNTIYF.

This sequence joins TRBV7-9 and TRBJ1-1; no clear D. The CDR3 consists of 14 residues. Trimming removed 2 bases from V and 1 base from J, with 8 bases in between. CDR1 is SEHNR and CDR2 is FQNEAQ in the germline V gene (reference sequence). CDR3 residues: CASSLNPSNTEAFF. In DNA form, the CDR3 reads TGTGCCAGCAGCTTAAATCCTTCGAACACTGAAGCTTTCTTT.

The CDR3 sequence: CASWPRYTDTQYF. The CDR3 nucleotides read TGTGCCAGCTGGCCTAGGTACACAGATACGCAGTATTTT. The chain uses TRBV2 and TRBJ2-3, with D unresolved. CDR1 is SNHLY, CDR2 FYNNEI, per germline. V lost 8 bases and J lost 2, with 11 bases in between. CDR3 length equals 13 residues.

The CDR3: CATSEVAAQYF. The CDR3 DNA reads as TGTGCCACCTCCGAGGTAGCGGCTCAGTACTTC. This chain joins TRBV6-5 and TRBJ2-4, with D possibly being TRBD2 (6 bases). Germline-derived CDR1 and CDR2 are MNHEY and SVGAGI. The CDR3 contains 11 residues. Between the trimmed V and J ends, which lost 10 bases and 12 bases, there was a span of 16 bases.

The V gene is TRBV30, the J gene TRBJ1-6; D may be TRBD1 (6 bases). The CDR3 loop spans 13 amino acids. In germline, CDR1 is GTSNPN, CDR2 SVGIG (reference sequence). Between the trimmed V and J ends, which lost 2 bases and 8 bases, there was a span of 10 bases. The CDR3 is CAWSINRDSPLHF. The CDR3 region has the DNA TGTGCCTGGAGTATTAACAGGGATTCACCCCTCCACTTT.

J is TRBJ1-6 and V is TRBV29-1; TRBD1 matches at 10 bases. CDR3 length equals 14 residues. The J segment lost 7 bases and the V segment lost 6 bases, leaving 6 bases of the junction unmatched. Looked up from germline, CDR1 is SQVTM and CDR2 is ANQGSEA. For the CDR3, the DNA is TGCAGCGTGGGGACGGGACAGGGGAATTCACCCCTCCACTTT. This translates into CSVGTGQGNSPLHF.